This is a list of T cell receptor beta chains from one sample in a study of graft-versus-host responses after intestinal transplantation. For these receptors, no antigen is known. Clones were read by immunoSEQ multiplex PCR, and TCRdb kept only the in-frame ones, dropping some. The sample contains over 75,000 clones, approximately 88% of which appear only once. The specimen comprised unstimulated CD4+ T cells sorted from spleen or lymph node cells, sampled before intestinal transplant. These TCRs come from a human donor who received an intestinal transplant. CDR3s include the opening cysteine and the closing phenylalanine or tryptophan.

CDR3	V	J
CASSVAGAGLGNEQFF	TRBV9	TRBJ2-1
CARDGQGGTTEAFF	TRBV25-1	TRBJ1-1
CAARQGSAEQYF	TRBV30	TRBJ2-7
CASSSKTTGRQETQYF	TRBV5-4	TRBJ2-5
CASSLAGTGGYEQYF	TRBV5-1	TRBJ2-7
CASSFSVYGEKLFF	TRBV27	TRBJ1-4
CASSWPGSNYGYTF	TRBV28	TRBJ1-2
CASSLIRGEDTEAFF	TRBV7-9	TRBJ1-1
CASKESGQNYGYTF	TRBV6-1	TRBJ1-2
CVWSVPAGDSDTQYF	TRBV30	TRBJ2-3
CASSQEAGGARMADTQYF	TRBV4-1	TRBJ2-3
CSVEGVREGRGDTQYF	TRBV29-1	TRBJ2-3
CASRLFRADTQYF	TRBV27	TRBJ2-3
CASQSYRAEAFF	TRBV6-5	TRBJ1-1
CASSVLDSISYEQYF	TRBV5-1	.
CASAQGKNTEAFF	TRBV6-5	TRBJ1-1
CASTWLAGGPNLYNEQFF	TRBV9	TRBJ2-1
CATHRGGTGANVLTF	TRBV19	TRBJ2-6
CASSQELAGGPSHEQFF	TRBV4-2	TRBJ2-1
CASSLGQEKLFF	TRBV5-4	TRBJ1-4
CASNPTVSGNTIYF	TRBV6-1	TRBJ1-3
CASKGQGDGNTIYF	TRBV6-6	TRBJ1-3
CAATSDSSYEQYF	TRBV10-2	TRBJ2-7
CASRANRDRSHGYTF	TRBV2	TRBJ1-2
CASSLGGNRRNEQFF	TRBV27	TRBJ2-1
CASSTRDRASSYGYTF	TRBV19	TRBJ1-2
CASSGHWGEKLFF	TRBV7-9	TRBJ1-4
CASSLGRGNRYGYTF	TRBV7-2	TRBJ1-2
CASSLSDLQETQYF	TRBV5-1	TRBJ2-5
CASSLRTSGRVSGNEQFF	TRBV13	TRBJ2-1
CASSVVTTFNQPQHF	TRBV6-1	TRBJ1-5
CASSLTPGQNYGYTF	TRBV5-1	TRBJ1-2
CASSTLADRENTEAFF	TRBV16	TRBJ1-1
CASSLRGAEQYF	TRBV28	TRBJ2-7
CASSWRPLNTEAFF	TRBV5-1	TRBJ1-1
CASSPDWNIQYF	TRBV5-1	TRBJ2-4
CASSVRGGDRGAEAFF	TRBV9	TRBJ1-1
CATSRDVGGAGYGYTF	TRBV15	TRBJ1-2
CSVEDRGLGNTIYF	TRBV29-1	TRBJ1-3
CASTQDPGQGNYGYTF	TRBV4-1	TRBJ1-2
CASSIVPRTGNSPLHF	TRBV19	TRBJ1-6
CASSLLGGLAQNTEAFF	TRBV7-6	TRBJ1-1
CAWSRTGRDEQYF	TRBV30	TRBJ2-7
CASSYVRVSHNSPLHF	TRBV6-6	TRBJ1-6
CASSLSPDRGRTGELFF	TRBV7-3	TRBJ2-2
CASSRDYTPGGAFF	TRBV6-1	TRBJ1-1
CASSWGGQAATYGYTF	TRBV5-6	TRBJ1-2
CSVDGSGNTIYF	TRBV29-1	TRBJ1-3
CASRGKGQAQLFASTDTQYF	TRBV2	TRBJ2-3
CASSSNRDGYEKLFF	TRBV28	TRBJ1-4
CASKKRTGPSYEQYF	TRBV28	TRBJ2-7
CASRTTGSAGELFF	TRBV5-6	TRBJ2-2
CASTRTSGPPSYNEQFF	TRBV7-9	TRBJ2-1
CASSQGTTLREQYF	TRBV6-5	TRBJ2-7